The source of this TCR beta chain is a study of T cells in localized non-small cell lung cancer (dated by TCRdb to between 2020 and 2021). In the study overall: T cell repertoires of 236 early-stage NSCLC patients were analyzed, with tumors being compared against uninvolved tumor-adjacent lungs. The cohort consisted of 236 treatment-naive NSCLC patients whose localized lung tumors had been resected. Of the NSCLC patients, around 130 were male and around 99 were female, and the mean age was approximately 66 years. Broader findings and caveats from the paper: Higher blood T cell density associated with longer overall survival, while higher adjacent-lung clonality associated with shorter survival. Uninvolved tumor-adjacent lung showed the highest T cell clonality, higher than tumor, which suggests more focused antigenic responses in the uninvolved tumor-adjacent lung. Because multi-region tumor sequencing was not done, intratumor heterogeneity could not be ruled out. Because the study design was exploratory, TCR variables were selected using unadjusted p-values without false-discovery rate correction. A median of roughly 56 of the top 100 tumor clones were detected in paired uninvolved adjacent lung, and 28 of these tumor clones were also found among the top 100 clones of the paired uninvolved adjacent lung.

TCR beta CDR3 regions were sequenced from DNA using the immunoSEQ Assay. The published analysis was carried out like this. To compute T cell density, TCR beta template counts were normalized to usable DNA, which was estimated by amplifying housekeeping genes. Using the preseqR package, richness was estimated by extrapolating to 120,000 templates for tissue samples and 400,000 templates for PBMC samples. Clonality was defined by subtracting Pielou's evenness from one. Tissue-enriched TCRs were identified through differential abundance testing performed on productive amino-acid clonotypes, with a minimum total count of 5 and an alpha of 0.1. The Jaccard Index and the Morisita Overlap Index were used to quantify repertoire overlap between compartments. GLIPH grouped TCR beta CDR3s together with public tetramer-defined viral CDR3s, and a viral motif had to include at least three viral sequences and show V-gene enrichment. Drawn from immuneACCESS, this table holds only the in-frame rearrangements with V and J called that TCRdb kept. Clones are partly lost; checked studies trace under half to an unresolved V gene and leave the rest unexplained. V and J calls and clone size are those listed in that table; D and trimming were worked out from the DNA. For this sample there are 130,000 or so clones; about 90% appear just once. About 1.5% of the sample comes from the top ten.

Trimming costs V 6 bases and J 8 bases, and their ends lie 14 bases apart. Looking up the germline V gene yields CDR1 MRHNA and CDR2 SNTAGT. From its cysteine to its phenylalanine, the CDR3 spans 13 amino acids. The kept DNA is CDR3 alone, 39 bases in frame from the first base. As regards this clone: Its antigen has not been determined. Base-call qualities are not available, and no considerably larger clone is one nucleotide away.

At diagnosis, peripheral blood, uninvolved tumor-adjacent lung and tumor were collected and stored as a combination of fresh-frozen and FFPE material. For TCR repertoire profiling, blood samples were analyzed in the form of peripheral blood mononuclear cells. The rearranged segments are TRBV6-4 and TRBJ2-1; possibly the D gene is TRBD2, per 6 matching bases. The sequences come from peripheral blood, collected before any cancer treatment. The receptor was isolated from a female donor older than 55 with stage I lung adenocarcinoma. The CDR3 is CASRSPPGDEQFF. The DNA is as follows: TGTGCCAGCAGGTCGCCCCCGGGGGATGAGCAGTTCTTC.